This entry is about one TCR beta chain. This specimen comes from a study of blood T cell repertoires in COVID-19. Generated by immunoSEQ multiplex PCR, the TCRdb table keeps only in-frame clones and is missing some. The repertoire consists of some 66,000 clones, with roughly nine tenths occurring once and the leading ten covering around 7%. The CDR3 sequence is 19 residues long. With V trimmed by 0 bases and J by 0 bases, 11 bases remained unmatched. V gene TRBV23-1 combines with J gene TRBJ1-5, with 7 bases that match TRBD1. TRBV23-1 is an open reading frame, and its role is uncertain. This TCR was recovered from a human donor in a cohort sampled during active COVID-19. The sequenced sample consisted of peripheral blood. The CDR3 spells CASSQSGTAILYSNQPQHF. The CDR3 bases are TGCGCCAGCAGTCAATCCGGGACAGCCATATTGTATAGCAATCAGCCCCAGCATTTT.